This record looks at one T cell receptor (beta chain) sequence and its context. Its antigen is undetermined. These data are taken from a study of radiotherapy plus CTLA-4 blockade in lung cancer. Overall study findings and caveats: Subsequent to radiotherapy plus ipilimumab, tumor-derived TCR clones underwent expansion in blood.

Sequenced by immunoSEQ multiplex PCR; TCRdb stores in-frame clones only, minus some. The sample has some 70,000 clones, about 80% seen once. Unmatched junction bases numbered 5, after V lost 4 bases and J lost 5 bases. This CDR3 comprises 14 residues. Looked up from germline, CDR1 is SGDLS and CDR2 is YYNGEE. The chain joins TRBV9 to TRBJ2-5; 10 bases are shared with TRBD1. The TCR comes from a human donor with non-small cell lung cancer who had a complete response to radiotherapy plus ipilimumab. The sequencing used peripheral blood, collected from a patient treated with radiotherapy plus ipilimumab. The chain's CDR3 is CASSKTGGGETQYF. The CDR3 DNA follows: TGTGCCAGCAGCAAGACAGGGGGCGGGGAGACCCAGTACTTC.